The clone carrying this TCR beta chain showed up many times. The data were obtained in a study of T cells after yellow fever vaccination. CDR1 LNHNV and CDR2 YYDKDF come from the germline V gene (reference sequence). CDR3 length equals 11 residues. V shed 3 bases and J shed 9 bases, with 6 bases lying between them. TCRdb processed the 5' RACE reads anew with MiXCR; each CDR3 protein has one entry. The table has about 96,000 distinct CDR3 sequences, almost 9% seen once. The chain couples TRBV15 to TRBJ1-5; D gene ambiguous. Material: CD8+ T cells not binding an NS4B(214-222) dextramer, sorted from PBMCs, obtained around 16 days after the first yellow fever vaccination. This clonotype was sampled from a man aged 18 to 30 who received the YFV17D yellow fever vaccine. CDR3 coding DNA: TGTGCCACCAGCAGCGCTGGGCCCCAGCATTTT. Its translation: CATSSAGPQHF.